This T cell receptor (beta chain) comes out of a study of radiotherapy plus CTLA-4 blockade in lung cancer. Sequencing was performed with immunoSEQ multiplex PCR; in TCRdb, only in-frame clones are kept and a portion is missing. The repertoire holds about 39,000 clones, roughly three quarters seen once, with 23% in the top ten. This clonotype was obtained from a human donor with non-small cell lung cancer that progressed on radiotherapy plus ipilimumab. Sequencing was performed on peripheral blood, taken from a patient treated with radiotherapy plus ipilimumab.

CDR3 nucleotide sequence: TGTGCCAGCAGTCCCCAGGCGGGTTTCGAGGGGGCCAACGTCCTGACTTTC. The encoded protein is CASSPQAGFEGANVLTF. V gene TRBV7-2 combines with J gene TRBJ2-6; TRBD2 is a possible D gene (5 bases). The V end lost 6 bases, the J end lost 4 bases, and 19 bases lay between the germline ends. Germline values: CDR1 SGHTA, CDR2 FQGNSA. This CDR3 has 17 residues.